Listed below are T cell receptor beta chains from one sample, sequenced in a study of blood T cell repertoires in COVID-19. This table comes from immunoSEQ multiplex PCR, and its TCRdb copy is limited to in-frame clones, with some not included. This sample has some 30,000 clones, with about 89% found just once. The sample was peripheral blood. Receptor source: a human donor in a cohort sampled during active COVID-19. Each CDR3 is given with its conserved first and last residue. A D gene is named only where the DNA matches it firmly. Size is omitted from some rows. Given values are once, few, many or a class for expanded clones.

v_gene	len	abundance	d_gene	j_gene	CDR3aa	CDR3nt
TRBV4-3	18	once	TRBD2	TRBJ2-2	CASSQDPLSGGGTGELFF	TGCGCCAGCAGCCAAGACCCTTTAAGCGGGGGGGGCACCGGGGAGCTGTTTTTT
TRBV14	14	.	TRBD1	TRBJ1-2	CASSQGTGRNGYTF	TGTGCCAGCAGCCAAGGGACAGGGAGGAACGGCTACACCTTC
TRBV15	16	.	.	TRBJ2-2	CATSRTIPGITGELFF	TGTGCCACCAGCAGAACAATCCCGGGGATCACCGGGGAGCTGTTTTTT
TRBV10-3	15	.	.	TRBJ1-2	CAIGALPIANYGYTF	TGTGCCATCGGGGCTCTCCCTATAGCTAACTATGGCTACACCTTC
TRBV11-2	14	.	TRBD1	TRBJ1-1	CASSLEWTGGQAFF	TGTGCCAGCAGCTTAGAATGGACAGGGGGTCAAGCTTTCTTT
TRBV7-2	13	.	TRBD1	TRBJ1-2	CASSTQGTGGYTF	TGTGCCAGCAGTACACAGGGGACCGGGGGCTACACCTTC
TRBV10-3	11	.	.	TRBJ1-1	CAISRDTEAFF	TGTGCCATCAGTCGGGACACTGAAGCTTTCTTT
TRBV5-6	16	.	.	TRBJ2-3	CASSPGILASTDTQYF	TGTGCCAGCAGCCCGGGGATACTAGCTAGCACAGATACGCAGTATTTT
TRBV9	13	.	.	TRBJ1-6	CASSATGNSPLHF	TGTGCCAGCAGTGCTACAGGGAATTCACCCCTCCACTTT
TRBV27	14	.	.	TRBJ1-1	CASSVQGRGTEAFF	TGTGCCAGCAGTGTCCAGGGTCGTGGCACTGAAGCTTTCTTT
TRBV19	16	once	TRBD1	TRBJ1-2	CASSIGMPGGDYGYTF	TGTGCCAGTAGTATAGGAATGCCAGGGGGCGACTATGGCTACACCTTC
TRBV7-2	15	.	.	TRBJ1-1	CASSSLGVRNTEAFF	TGTGCCAGCAGCTCCCTCGGGGTACGGAACACTGAAGCTTTCTTT
TRBV4-3	15	.	TRBD1	TRBJ1-5	CASSQDFRGDQPQHF	TGCGCCAGCAGCCAAGATTTCAGGGGGGATCAGCCCCAGCATTTT
TRBV28	11	.	TRBD1	TRBJ1-1	CASSEGTVAFF	TGTGCCAGCAGTGAAGGGACAGTAGCTTTCTTT
TRBV5-6	13	.	.	TRBJ1-1	CASSFGRGTEAFF	TGTGCCAGCAGTTTTGGGCGGGGCACTGAAGCTTTCTTT
TRBV29-1	15	.	TRBD1	TRBJ2-7	CSAIPGQETLYEQYF	TGCAGCGCCATTCCGGGACAGGAAACCCTCTACGAGCAGTACTTC
TRBV18	14	.	TRBD1	TRBJ1-6	CASSRTGSDSPLHF	TGTGCCAGCTCACGGACAGGGTCGGATTCACCCCTCCACTTT
TRBV28	15	few	TRBD2	TRBJ2-3	CASRLAGGPTDTQYF	TGTGCCAGCAGGCTAGCGGGGGGGCCCACAGATACGCAGTATTTT
TRBV5-1	15	.	TRBD1	TRBJ2-7	CASSYDRGPSYEQYF	TGCGCCAGCAGCTACGACAGGGGGCCGTCCTACGAGCAGTACTTC
TRBV6-2/TRBV6-3	15	.	.	TRBJ2-2	CASSYPVEPTGELFF	TGTGCCAGCAGTTACCCGGTTGAACCCACCGGGGAGCTGTTTTTT
TRBV5-4	14	.	.	TRBJ2-7	CASSSGPGVREQYF	TGTGCCAGCAGCTCAGGACCGGGGGTTCGCGAGCAGTACTTC
TRBV3-1/TRBV3-2	16	.	TRBD2	TRBJ2-4	CASSQVAGGAMNIQYF	TGTGCCAGCAGCCAAGTGGCGGGGGGGGCGATGAACATTCAGTACTTC
TRBV7-2	15	.	.	TRBJ2-2	CASSPPGQNTGELFF	TGTGCCAGCAGCCCTCCGGGACAGAACACCGGGGAGCTGTTTTTT
TRBV7-8	15	.	.	TRBJ1-3	CASSTTGTLGNTIYF	TGTGCCAGCAGCACAACCGGGACACTTGGAAACACCATATATTTT
TRBV6-5	14	.	.	TRBJ2-2	CASSFAGWTGELFF	TGTGCCAGCAGTTTTGCAGGGTGGACCGGGGAGCTGTTTTTT
TRBV7-9	12	.	.	TRBJ2-7	CASTLDSAEQYF	TGTGCCAGCACTTTGGACTCCGCCGAGCAGTACTTC
TRBV5-8	16	.	.	TRBJ1-5	CASSLESGRVDQPQHF	TGTGCCAGCAGCTTGGAGAGCGGGAGAGTGGATCAGCCCCAGCATTTT
TRBV6-2/TRBV6-3	12	.	.	TRBJ2-1	CASSRRYNEQFF	TGTGCCAGCAGCAGGAGGTACAATGAGCAGTTCTTC
TRBV24-1	19	.	TRBD1	TRBJ2-5	CATSDAPPGQGLGQETQYF	TGTGCCACCAGTGATGCACCCCCGGGACAGGGGTTAGGCCAAGAGACCCAGTACTTC
TRBV7-8	15	.	.	TRBJ2-3	CASSLGGHSTDTQYF	TGTGCCAGCAGCTTAGGCGGACATAGCACAGATACGCAGTATTTT
TRBV6-5	14	.	TRBD1	TRBJ1-1	CASSSRTGWIEAFF	TGTGCCAGCAGTTCCCGGACAGGGTGGATTGAAGCTTTCTTT
TRBV3-1/TRBV3-2	17	.	.	TRBJ2-3	CASSQDLWGGRVDTQYF	TGTGCCAGCAGCCAAGATCTTTGGGGCGGCAGGGTCGATACGCAGTATTTT
TRBV7-9	12	.	.	TRBJ2-1	CASSLTGHEQFF	TGTGCCAGCAGCTTAACAGGGCATGAGCAGTTCTTC
TRBV12-3/TRBV12-4	11	.	.	TRBJ2-3	CASRLGGEQYF	TGTGCCAGCCGACTAGGAGGGGAACAGTATTTT
TRBV3-1/TRBV3-2	14	.	.	TRBJ1-6	CASSPTKSSSPLHF	TGTGCCAGCAGCCCGACTAAATCTAGTTCACCCCTCCACTTT
TRBV5-8	16	.	TRBD1	TRBJ1-4	CASSPQDRGPNEKLFF	TGTGCCAGCAGCCCACAGGACAGGGGGCCTAATGAAAAACTGTTTTTT
TRBV19	16	.	.	TRBJ2-4	CASRSRQAEAKNIQYF	TGTGCCAGTAGATCCCGACAGGCGGAAGCCAAAAACATTCAGTACTTC
TRBV29-1	14	.	.	TRBJ2-7	CSAGGTPSSYEQYF	TGCAGCGCCGGAGGGACTCCGAGCTCCTACGAGCAGTACTTC
TRBV2	12	.	TRBD1	TRBJ1-2	CASSRDRDGYTF	TGTGCCAGCAGTCGCGACAGGGATGGCTACACCTTC
TRBV19	16	.	.	TRBJ1-4	CASSIGGKATNEKLFF	TGTGCCAGTAGTATAGGAGGGAAGGCAACTAATGAAAAACTGTTTTTT
TRBV19	13	.	.	TRBJ2-3	CASRVTQTDTQYF	TGTGCCAGTAGGGTTACACAGACAGATACGCAGTATTTT
TRBV4-1	14	.	.	TRBJ2-7	CASSQDSGIYEQYF	TGCGCCAGCAGCCAAGATTCGGGGATCTACGAGCAGTACTTC